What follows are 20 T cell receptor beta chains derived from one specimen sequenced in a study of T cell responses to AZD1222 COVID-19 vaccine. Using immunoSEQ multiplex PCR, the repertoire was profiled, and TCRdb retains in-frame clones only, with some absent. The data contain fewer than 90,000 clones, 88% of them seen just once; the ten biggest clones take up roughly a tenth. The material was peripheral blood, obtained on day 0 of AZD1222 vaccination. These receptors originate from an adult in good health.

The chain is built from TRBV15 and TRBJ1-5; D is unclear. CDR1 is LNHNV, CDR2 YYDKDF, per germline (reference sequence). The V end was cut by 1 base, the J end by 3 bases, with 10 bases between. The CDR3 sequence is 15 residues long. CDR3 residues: CATSRGQVNNQPQHF. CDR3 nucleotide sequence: TGTGCCACCAGCAGAGGCCAGGTTAACAATCAGCCCCAGCATTTT. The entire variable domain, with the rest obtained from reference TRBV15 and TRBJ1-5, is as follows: DAMVIQNPRYQVTQFGKPVTLSCSQTLNHNVMYWYQQKSSQAPKLLFHYYDKDFNNEADTPDNFQSRRPNTSFCFLDIRSPGLGDTAMYLCATSRGQVNNQPQHFGDGTRLSIL.

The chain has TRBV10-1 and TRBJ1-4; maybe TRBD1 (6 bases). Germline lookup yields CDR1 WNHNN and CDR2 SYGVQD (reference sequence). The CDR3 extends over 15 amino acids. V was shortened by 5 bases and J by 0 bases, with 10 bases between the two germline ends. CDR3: CASSRGSATNEKLFF. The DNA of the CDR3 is TGCGCCAGCAGTAGGGGGTCTGCAACTAATGAAAAACTGTTTTTT.

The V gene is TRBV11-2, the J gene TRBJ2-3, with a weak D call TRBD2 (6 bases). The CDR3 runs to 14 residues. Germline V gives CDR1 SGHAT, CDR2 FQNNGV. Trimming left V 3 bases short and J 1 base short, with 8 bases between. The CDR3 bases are TGTGCCAGCAGCTTTGGCGGGGGCACAGATACGCAGTATTTT. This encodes CASSFGGGTDTQYF.

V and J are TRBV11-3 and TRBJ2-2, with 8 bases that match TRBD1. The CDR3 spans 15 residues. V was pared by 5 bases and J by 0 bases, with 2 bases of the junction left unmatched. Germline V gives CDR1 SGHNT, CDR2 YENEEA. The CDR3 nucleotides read TGTGCCAGCAGCCCAGGGGGCGCGAACACCGGGGAGCTGTTTTTT. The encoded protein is CASSPGGANTGELFF.

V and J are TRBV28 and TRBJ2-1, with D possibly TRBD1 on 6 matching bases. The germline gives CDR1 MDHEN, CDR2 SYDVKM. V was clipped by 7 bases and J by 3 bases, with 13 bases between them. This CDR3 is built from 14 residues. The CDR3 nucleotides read TGTGCCAGCACTCCAGGGGCGGTCTACAATGAGCAGTTCTTC. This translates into CASTPGAVYNEQFF.

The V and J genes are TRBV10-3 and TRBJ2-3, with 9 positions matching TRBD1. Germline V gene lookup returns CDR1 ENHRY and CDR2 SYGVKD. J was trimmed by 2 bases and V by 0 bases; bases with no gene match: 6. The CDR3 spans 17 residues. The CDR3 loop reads CAISESPGQGVTDTQYF. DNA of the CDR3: TGTGCCATCAGTGAGTCCCCGGGACAGGGTGTCACAGATACGCAGTATTTT.

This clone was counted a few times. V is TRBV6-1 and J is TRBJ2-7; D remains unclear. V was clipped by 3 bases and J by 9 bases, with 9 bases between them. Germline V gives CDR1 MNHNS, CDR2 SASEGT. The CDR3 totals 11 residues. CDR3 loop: CASSEGSTQYV. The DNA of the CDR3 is TGTGCCAGCAGTGAGGGTAGCACGCAGTACGTC.

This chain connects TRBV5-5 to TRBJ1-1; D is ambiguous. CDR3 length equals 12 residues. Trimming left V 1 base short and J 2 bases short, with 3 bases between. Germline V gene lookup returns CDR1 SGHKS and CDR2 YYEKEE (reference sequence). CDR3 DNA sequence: TGTGCCAGCAGCTTGTTAAACACTGAAGCTTTCTTT. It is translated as CASSLLNTEAFF.

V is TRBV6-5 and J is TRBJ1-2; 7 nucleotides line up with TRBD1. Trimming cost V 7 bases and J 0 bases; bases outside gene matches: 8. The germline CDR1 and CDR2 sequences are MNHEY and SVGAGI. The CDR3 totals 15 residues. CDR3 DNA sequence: TGTGCCAGCACCCTAGGGACAGCCGCTAACTATGGCTACACCTTC. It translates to CASTLGTAANYGYTF.

CDR3 in DNA: TGTGCCAGCAGCAACCCCGGGACAGGGGGCAACGAGCAGTACTTC. As protein: CASSNPGTGGNEQYF. The chain is built from TRBV21-1 and TRBJ2-7; the D call TRBD1 from the table was never checked on the DNA. TRBV21-1 is a recognized pseudogene. CDR3 size: 15 residues.

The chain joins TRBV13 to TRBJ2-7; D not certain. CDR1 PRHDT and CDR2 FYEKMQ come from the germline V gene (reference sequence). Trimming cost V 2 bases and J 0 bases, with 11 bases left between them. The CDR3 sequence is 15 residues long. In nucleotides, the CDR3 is TGTGCCAGCAGCTTAACGCCTTTGAGCTCCTACGAGCAGTACTTC. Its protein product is CASSLTPLSSYEQYF.

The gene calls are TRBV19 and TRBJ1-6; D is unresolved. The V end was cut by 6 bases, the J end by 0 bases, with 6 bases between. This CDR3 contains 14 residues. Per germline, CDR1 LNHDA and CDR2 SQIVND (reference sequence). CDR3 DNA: TGTGCCAGTAGCGACCTCTCCTATAATTCACCCCTCCACTTT. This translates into CASSDLSYNSPLHF. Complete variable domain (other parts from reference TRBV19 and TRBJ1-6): DGGITQSPKYLFRKEGQNVTLSCEQNLNHDAMYWYRQDPGQGLRLIYYSQIVNDFQKGDIAEGYSVSREKKESFPLTVTSAQKNPTAFYLCASSDLSYNSPLHFGNGTRLTVT.

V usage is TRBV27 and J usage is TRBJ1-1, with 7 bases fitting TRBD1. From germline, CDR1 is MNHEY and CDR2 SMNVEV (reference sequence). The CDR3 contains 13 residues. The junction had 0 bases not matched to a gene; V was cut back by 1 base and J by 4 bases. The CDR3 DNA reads TGTGCCAGCAGTTTATACAGGGGCACTGAAGCTTTCTTT. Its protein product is CASSLYRGTEAFF.

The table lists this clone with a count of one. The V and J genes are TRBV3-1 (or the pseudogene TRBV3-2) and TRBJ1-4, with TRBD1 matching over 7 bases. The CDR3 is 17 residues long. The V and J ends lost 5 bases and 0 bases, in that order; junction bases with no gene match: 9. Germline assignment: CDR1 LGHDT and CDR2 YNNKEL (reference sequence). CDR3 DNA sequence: TGTGCCAGCAGCGGGAGACAGGGTTCAGCAACTAATGAAAAACTGTTTTTT. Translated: CASSGRQGSATNEKLFF.

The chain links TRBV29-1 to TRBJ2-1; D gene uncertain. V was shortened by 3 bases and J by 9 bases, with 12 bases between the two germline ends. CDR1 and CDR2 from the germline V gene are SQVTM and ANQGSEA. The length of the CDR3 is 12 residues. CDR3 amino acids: CSVDLGYGEQFF. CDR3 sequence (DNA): TGCAGCGTTGATCTGGGGTATGGTGAGCAGTTCTTC.

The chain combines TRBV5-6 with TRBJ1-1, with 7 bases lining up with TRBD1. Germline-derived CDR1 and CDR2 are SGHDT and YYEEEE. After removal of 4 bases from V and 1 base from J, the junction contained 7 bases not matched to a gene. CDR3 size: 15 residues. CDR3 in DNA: TGTGCCAGCAGCACCCCGGACAGGAGGAACACTGAAGCTTTCTTT. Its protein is CASSTPDRRNTEAFF.

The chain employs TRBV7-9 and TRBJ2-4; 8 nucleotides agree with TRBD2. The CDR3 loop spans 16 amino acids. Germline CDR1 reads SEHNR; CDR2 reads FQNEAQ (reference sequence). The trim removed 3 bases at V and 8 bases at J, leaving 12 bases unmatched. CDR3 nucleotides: TGTGCCAGCAGCTTTTCGTTAGCGGGATCACCCTACATTCAGTACTTC. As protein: CASSFSLAGSPYIQYF.

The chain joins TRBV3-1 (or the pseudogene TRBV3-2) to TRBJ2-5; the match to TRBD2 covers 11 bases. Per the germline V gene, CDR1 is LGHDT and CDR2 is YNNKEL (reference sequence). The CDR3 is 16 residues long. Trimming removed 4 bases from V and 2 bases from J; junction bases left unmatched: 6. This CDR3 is CASSPGTSGYQETQYF. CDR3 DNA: TGTGCCAGCAGCCCGGGGACTAGCGGTTATCAAGAGACCCAGTACTTC.

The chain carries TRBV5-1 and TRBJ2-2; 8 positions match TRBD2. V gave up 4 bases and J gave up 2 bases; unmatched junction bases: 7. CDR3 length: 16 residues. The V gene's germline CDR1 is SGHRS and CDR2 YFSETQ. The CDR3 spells CASSLRLATNTGELFF. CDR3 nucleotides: TGCGCCAGCAGCCTGAGACTAGCGACAAACACCGGGGAGCTGTTTTTT.

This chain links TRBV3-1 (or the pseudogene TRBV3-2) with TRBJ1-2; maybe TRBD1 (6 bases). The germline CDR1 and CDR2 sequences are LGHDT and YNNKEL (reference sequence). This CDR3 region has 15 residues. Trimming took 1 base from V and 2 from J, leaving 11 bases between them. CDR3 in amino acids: CASSQVAGANYGYTF. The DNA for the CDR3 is TGTGCCAGCAGCCAAGTAGCAGGGGCGAACTATGGCTACACCTTC.